The source of this T cell receptor (beta chain) is a study of T cell responses to AZD1222 COVID-19 vaccine. Of note for this clone: Its specificity is not known.

The ends were cut back, 5 bases at V and 6 bases at J, with 8 bases in the middle. Germline lookup yields CDR1 MNHEY and CDR2 SVGEGT. CDR3 size: 12 residues. TCRdb's copy holds only in-frame clones and misses some; the assay was immunoSEQ multiplex PCR. The table lists about 110,000 clones, just over 90% of them singletons. General study results and limits: Clonal diversity may have been underestimated, and the donors were mostly white British, with more females than males.

This specimen consisted of peripheral blood, obtained 28 days after the second AZD1222 dose. This clonotype originated in an adult who received the AZD1222 COVID-19 vaccine. V is TRBV6-2 or TRBV6-3 and J is TRBJ1-5; D unclear. CDR3 nucleotide sequence: TGTGCCAGCAGTGGAGGGAGTCAGCCCCAGCATTTT. Translation gives CASSGGSQPQHF.